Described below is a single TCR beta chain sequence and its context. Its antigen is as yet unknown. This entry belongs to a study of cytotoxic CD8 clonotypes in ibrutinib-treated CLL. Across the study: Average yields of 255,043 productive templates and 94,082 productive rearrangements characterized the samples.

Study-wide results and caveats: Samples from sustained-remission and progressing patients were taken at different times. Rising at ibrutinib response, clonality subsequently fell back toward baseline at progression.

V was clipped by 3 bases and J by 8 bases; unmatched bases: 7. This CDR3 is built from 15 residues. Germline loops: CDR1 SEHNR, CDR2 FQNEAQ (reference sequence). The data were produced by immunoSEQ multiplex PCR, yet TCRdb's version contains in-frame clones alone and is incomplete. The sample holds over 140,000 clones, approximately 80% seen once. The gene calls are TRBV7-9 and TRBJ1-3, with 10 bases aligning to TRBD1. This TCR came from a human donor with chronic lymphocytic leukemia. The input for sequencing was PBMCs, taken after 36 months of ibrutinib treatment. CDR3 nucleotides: TGTGCCAGCAGCTTGGGACAGGGGCTTTTTGACACCATATATTTT. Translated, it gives CASSLGQGLFDTIYF.